The T cell receptor beta chain described here comes from a study of blood T cell repertoires in COVID-19. Study-wide background: From the United States, Italy and Spain came samples of acute and convalescent COVID-19.

Participants, 18 to 89 years old, spanned around 26 US areas. Donors of Cohort 3 who recovered were those that had two negative PCRs, clearance, or symptom resolution. Sequencing was performed with immunoSEQ multiplex PCR; in TCRdb, only in-frame clones are kept and a portion is missing. The sample contains roughly 200,000 clones, roughly 87% of which appear only once. The V segment lost 5 bases and the J segment 3 bases; nucleotides outside the gene matches: 7. This CDR3 has 15 amino acids. Germline V gene lookup returns CDR1 SGHTA and CDR2 FQGNSA. This chain uses TRBV7-2 with TRBJ1-2; 9 bases are a match to TRBD1. The clonotype comes from a young woman who had recovered from COVID-19. Sequencing was done on a sample of PBMCs or T cells enriched from blood (not recorded which). Here the CDR3 reads CASSPLDRGHYGYTF. The CDR3 nucleotides are TGTGCCAGCAGCCCATTGGACAGGGGTCACTATGGCTACACCTTC.